This entry lists 15 T cell receptor beta chains sequenced from one sample in a study of identical twins. One entry per CDR3 protein results from TCRdb running MiXCR on the 5' RACE reads. The table lists 500,000 to 550,000 distinct CDR3 sequences, roughly a fifth of them singletons. These data also featured in a second study, about T cells expressing NK-cell markers.

Input material: CD4+ T cells sorted from blood. Source of these receptors: a woman aged 18-30 years in good health.

The chain uses TRBV5-1 and TRBJ1-2, with 11 bases aligning to TRBD1. Germline lookup yields CDR1 SGHRS and CDR2 YFSETQ. The ends lost 5 bases at V and 4 bases at J; junction bases unmatched: 13. This CDR3 is 17 amino acids long. The DNA for the CDR3 is TGCGCCAGCAGAATTGAACCGGGACAGGGGGACCCCTATGGCTACACCTTC. This gives the protein CASRIEPGQGDPYGYTF.

In DNA form, the CDR3 reads TGTGCCAGCAGTTCCCTGGGACAGGGAGTTAAAGCCAAAAACATTCAGTACTTC. Translated, it gives CASSSLGQGVKAKNIQYF. This chain joins TRBV27 and TRBJ2-4; 9 bases match TRBD1. V shed 4 bases, J shed 0 bases, and the junction held 10 bases outside the gene matches. The CDR3 is 18 amino acids. CDR1 MNHEY and CDR2 SMNVEV come from the germline V gene (reference sequence).

This clonotype was seen a handful of times. The chain links TRBV12-3 or TRBV12-4 to TRBJ2-1, with 9 bases fitting TRBD2. The CDR3 is 16 amino acids. With 5 bases clipped from V and 10 bases from J, the junction kept 15 bases outside the gene matches. The CDR3 loop reads CASSPDGAGGPGEQFF. The CDR3 DNA follows: TGTGCCAGCAGTCCGGACGGGGCGGGAGGGCCGGGAGAGCAGTTCTTC.

This clonotype appeared a few times. In DNA form, the CDR3 reads TGTGCCAGCAGTCCCCTAGACATACTTGGCACAGATACGCAGTATTTT. Translated: CASSPLDILGTDTQYF. The chain links TRBV27 to TRBJ2-3; D remains unclear. V dropped 5 bases and J dropped 1 base, with 16 bases sitting between them. Germline CDR1 MNHEY, CDR2 SMNVEV (reference sequence). The CDR3 loop spans 16 amino acids.

This clonotype was recorded a few times. The gene calls are TRBV10-3 and TRBJ1-6; D is possibly TRBD1 (5 bases). Between the trimmed V and J ends, which lost 2 bases and 8 bases, there was a span of 10 bases. The CDR3 sequence is 14 residues long. Germline V CDR1 and CDR2: ENHRY, SYGVKD. The DNA of the CDR3 is TGTGCCATCAGTGAGAGAGGGGATTATTCACCCCTCCACTTT. This sequence encodes CAISERGDYSPLHF.

This clonotype was counted ten times or more. This chain connects TRBV9 to TRBJ1-1; D might be TRBD1 (6 bases). Per the germline V gene, CDR1 is SGDLS and CDR2 is YYNGEE. This CDR3 comprises 13 residues. Between the trimmed V and J ends, which lost 4 bases and 0 bases, there was a span of 7 bases. CDR3 nucleotide sequence: TGTGCCAGCAGCCCAGGGGTGAACACTGAAGCTTTCTTT. As protein: CASSPGVNTEAFF.

This clonotype was seen only a few times. The chain carries TRBV6-1 and TRBJ2-1; weak D call: TRBD1 (6 bases). V was shortened by 5 bases and J by 4 bases, with 9 bases between the two germline ends. Germline CDR1 is MNHNS and CDR2 is SASEGT. This CDR3 comprises 13 residues. CDR3 sequence (DNA): TGTGCCAGCAGTCGGGACACATACAATGAGCAGTTCTTC. Residues: CASSRDTYNEQFF.

The chain carries TRBV20-1 and TRBJ2-2; D is unresolved. Trimming took 3 bases from V and 5 from J, leaving 10 bases between them. Germline V gene lookup returns CDR1 DFQATT and CDR2 SNEGSKA (reference sequence). The CDR3 extends over 13 amino acids. CDR3 in amino acids: CSASETRTGELFF. The CDR3 DNA follows: TGCAGTGCTAGTGAAACACGGACCGGGGAGCTGTTTTTT.

CDR3 sequence: CASSPRGYDTEAFF. For the CDR3, the DNA is TGTGCCAGCAGCCCCCGGGGGTATGACACTGAAGCTTTCTTT. The chain couples TRBV5-6 to TRBJ1-1; the D gene is possibly TRBD1 (5 bases). Trimming took 4 bases from V and 3 from J, leaving 13 bases between them. Germline V lookup: CDR1 SGHDT, CDR2 YYEEEE. The CDR3 consists of 14 residues.

This clonotype occurred a few times. The V gene is TRBV12-3 or TRBV12-4, the J gene TRBJ2-3; TRBD2 aligns across 9 bases. The CDR3 totals 16 residues. V dropped 5 bases and J dropped 0; count of bases not matched to a gene: 6. CDR3: CASSSLAGNSTDTQYF. The CDR3 bases are TGTGCCAGCAGTAGCCTAGCGGGAAATAGCACAGATACGCAGTATTTT.

The chain employs TRBV19 and TRBJ2-4, with D possibly TRBD2 on 5 matching bases. Trimming took 5 bases from V and 6 from J, leaving 14 bases between them. The CDR3 spans 14 residues. Germline V lookup: CDR1 LNHDA, CDR2 SQIVND (reference sequence). The DNA of the CDR3 is TGTGCCAGTAGTCCCTACCGTGGAGGAAACATTCAGTACTTC. As protein: CASSPYRGGNIQYF.

V and J are TRBV6-5 and TRBJ1-1; 8 bases match TRBD1. The CDR3 is 18 amino acids. Germline assignment: CDR1 MNHEY and CDR2 SVGAGI. With 4 bases clipped from V and 3 bases from J, the junction kept 16 bases outside the gene matches. The CDR3 loop reads CASSSLQGEGGRDTEAFF. The DNA of the CDR3 is TGTGCCAGCAGTTCCCTACAGGGGGAGGGGGGAAGGGACACTGAAGCTTTCTTT.

This chain connects TRBV11-2 to TRBJ2-3; TRBD1 matches at 7 bases. This CDR3 is 16 amino acids long. Germline CDR1 reads SGHAT; CDR2 reads FQNNGV. The J segment lost 2 bases and the V segment lost 5 bases, leaving 10 bases of the junction unmatched. CDR3 amino acids: CASSPNWDRLTDTQYF. The CDR3 bases are TGTGCCAGCAGCCCAAATTGGGACAGACTCACAGATACGCAGTATTTT.

This chain connects TRBV5-1 to TRBJ2-2, with D maybe TRBD1 (6 bases). CDR3 length: 16 residues. V lost 0 bases to trimming and J lost 7 bases, with 16 bases between them. CDR1 SGHRS and CDR2 YFSETQ come from the germline V gene. The CDR3 DNA reads as TGCGCCAGCAGCTTGGTCCCTAACAGGGTTGGCGGGGAGCTGTTTTTT. This gives the protein CASSLVPNRVGGELFF.

The gene calls are TRBV6-5 and TRBJ2-5; perhaps D is TRBD1 or TRBD2 (5 bases each). The CDR3 covers 14 residues. Per germline, CDR1 MNHEY and CDR2 SVGAGI. The V end was cut by 8 bases, the J end by 5 bases, with 18 bases between. CDR3 bases: TGTGCCAGCCGGTACCTCGGGGCGAAGGAGACCCAGTACTTC. The encoded protein is CASRYLGAKETQYF.